The 13 T cell receptor beta chains in this list originate from one sample, sequenced in a study of cytomegalovirus exposure and HLA in healthy donors (dated by TCRdb to about 2017). The library was produced with the immunoSEQ multiplex PCR assay. The multiplex PCR relied on a mix of 60 forward primers for TCR Vbeta segments and 13 reverse primers for TCR Jbeta segments. In TCRdb, the immuneACCESS table is reduced to in-frame sequences with V and J assigned. These tables do not hold every clone; where another copy was compared, an unresolved V gene accounts for under half, and the others remain unexplained. The sample table records a few hundred thousand clones; approximately 79% of these occur just once. The ten top clones hold around 1.7% of the sample. The sample comprised PBMCs. All receptors come from a man aged 18-30 years in good health and CMV-seronegative.

This clone came up once. V and J are TRBV4-1 and TRBJ2-7, with 10 bases identical to TRBD2. The CDR3 is made up of 14 amino acids. The ends lost 3 bases at V and 5 bases at J; junction bases unmatched: 4. Germline V CDR1 and CDR2: MGHRA, YSYEKL. In DNA form, the CDR3 reads TGCGCCAGCAGCCATGAGAGCGGGGGGGACGAGCAGTACTTC. Protein: CASSHESGGDEQYF.

The gene calls are TRBV7-2 and TRBJ2-7, with no clear D. Germline CDR1 SGHTA, CDR2 FQGNSA. Trimming shortened V by 1 base and J by 0 bases, and 13 bases separated the two germline ends. The CDR3 consists of 16 residues. CDR3 DNA: TGTGCCAGCAGCTTAGGGCTGGGCCGAAGCTCCTACGAGCAGTACTTC. This gives the protein CASSLGLGRSSYEQYF.

The CDR3 DNA sequence: TGTGCCAGCAGCGAATGGGGGACAGGGGGTGAAAAACTGTTTTTT. It specifies CASSEWGTGGEKLFF. The chain joins TRBV7-6 to TRBJ1-4; TRBD1 aligns across 11 bases. Germline CDR1 and CDR2: SGHVS and FNYEAQ. The CDR3 sequence is 15 residues long. Germline trimming cut 5 bases from V and 7 bases from J; bases unmatched to any gene: 6.

Regarding this clone: At one end the junction does not follow the germline gene, possibly because of a read error. The chain couples TRBV6-4 to TRBJ1-2, with D uncertain. The CDR3 totals 14 residues. In germline, CDR1 is MRHNA, CDR2 SNTAGT. The CDR3 nucleotides read TGTGCCAGCAGTGACGGCGGGAGGGATTGGCACCACTCCTTC. Its translation is CASSDGGRDWHHSF.

This chain uses TRBV7-9 with TRBJ1-3; TRBD1 might be the D (6 bases). The germline V gene has CDR1 SEHNR and CDR2 FQNEAQ (reference sequence). V dropped 1 base and J dropped 2 bases, with 9 bases sitting between them. The CDR3 spans 15 residues. The CDR3 DNA sequence: TGTGCCAGCAGCTTAGTACAGGGAACTGGAAACACCATATATTTT. Protein: CASSLVQGTGNTIYF.

The chain uses TRBV10-3 and TRBJ2-1, with a weak D call TRBD2 (5 bases). V gave up 6 bases and J gave up 7 bases, with 19 bases separating them. The CDR3 consists of 15 residues. CDR1 is ENHRY, CDR2 SYGVKD, per germline. The CDR3, as DNA: TGTGCCATCAGGGTAGGAGTGGACCCGGGGAATGAGCAGTTCTTC. Translated: CAIRVGVDPGNEQFF.

This sequence joins TRBV27 and TRBJ2-7; possibly TRBD2 for D (5 bases). With 8 bases removed from V and 7 bases from J, the gap between germline ends came to 18 bases. CDR1 is MNHEY and CDR2 is SMNVEV in the germline V gene (reference sequence). This CDR3 contains 13 residues. Here the CDR3 DNA reads TGTGCCAGCCATTTGGGCCAGACGGGGGAGCAGTACTTC. Encoded protein: CASHLGQTGEQYF.

As concerns this clone: The germline gene is not matched at one end of the junction; a read error may be the cause. The J gene is TRBJ2-3, the V gene TRBV7-7; D might be TRBD2 (6 bases). Germline-derived CDR1 and CDR2 are SSHAT and FNYEAQ (reference sequence). This CDR3 region has 15 residues. CDR3 sequence reads: CASSREPGVPDTQYF. DNA of the CDR3: TGTGCTAGCAGCCGGGAACCGGGGGTTCCAGATACGCAGTATTTT. The variable domain in full, with the rest retrieved from reference TRBV7-7 and TRBJ2-3, is GAGVSQSPRYKVTKRGQDVTLRCDPISSHATLYWYQQALGQGPEFLTYFNYEAQPDKSGLPSDRFSAERPEGSISTLTIQRTEQRDSAMYRCASSREPGVPDTQYFGPGTRLTVL.

This clone was observed a single time. This chain uses TRBV9 with TRBJ2-1, with 11 bases identical to TRBD1. Trimming removed 3 bases from V and 10 bases from J; junction bases left unmatched: 3. The CDR3 loop spans 13 amino acids. Per germline, CDR1 SGDLS and CDR2 YYNGEE. CDR3 sequence reads: CASSAGTGGEQFF. DNA for the CDR3: TGTGCCAGCAGCGCGGGGACAGGGGGAGAGCAGTTCTTC.

Here the CDR3 DNA reads TGTGCCAGCAGTCCACAGGGGATTGAAGCTTTCTTT. It translates to CASSPQGIEAFF. V gene TRBV6-5 combines with J gene TRBJ1-1; 7 nucleotides line up with TRBD1. The CDR3 length is 12 residues. Germline loops: CDR1 MNHEY, CDR2 SVGAGI. With V trimmed by 5 bases and J by 7 bases, 4 bases remained unmatched.

V is TRBV6-6 and J is TRBJ1-4; weak D call: TRBD1 (5 bases). The CDR3 is 13 amino acids. V dropped 8 bases and J dropped 7 bases, with 14 bases sitting between them. The V gene's germline CDR1 is MNHNY and CDR2 SVGAGI (reference sequence). DNA for the CDR3: TGTGCCAGCCGACAGTCTGAGATTGAAAAACTGTTTTTT. It translates to CASRQSEIEKLFF.

The chain recombines TRBV6-1 with TRBJ2-7; no clear D gene. Per the germline V gene, CDR1 is MNHNS and CDR2 is SASEGT. V lost 10 bases and J 6 bases, leaving 13 bases between the germline ends. There are 11 residues in the CDR3. The CDR3 here is CATIQAAEQYF. In nucleotides, the CDR3 is TGTGCCACTATCCAGGCAGCCGAGCAGTACTTC.

The chain combines TRBV29-1 with TRBJ1-2; D gene unclear. The CDR3 is 9 amino acids. V dropped 7 bases and J dropped 7 bases, with 7 bases sitting between them. In germline, CDR1 is SQVTM, CDR2 ANQGSEA. CDR3: CSGDGGYTF. The CDR3 bases are TGCAGCGGCGATGGTGGCTACACCTTC. Combining the CDR3 with reference TRBV29-1 and TRBJ1-2 gives the whole variable domain SAVISQKPSRDICQRGTSLTIQCQVDSQVTMMFWYRQQPGQSLTLIATANQGSEATYESGFVIDKFPISRPNLTFSTLTVSNMSPEDSSIYLCSGDGGYTFGSGTRLTVV.